This T cell receptor (beta chain) was documented in a study of T cell changes during pregnancy in multiple sclerosis. Here immunoSEQ multiplex PCR was the method, and the copy in TCRdb shows in-frame clones only, minus some. In the table there are some 76,000 clones, 80% to 95% of which are singletons. V lost 2 bases and J lost 3, with 14 bases in between. In germline, CDR1 is MNHEY, CDR2 SMNVEV (reference sequence). The CDR3 is made up of 15 amino acids. This receptor was taken from a female donor with multiple sclerosis, enrolled in a pregnancy study. The V gene is TRBV27, the J gene TRBJ2-7; D may be TRBD2 (5 bases). This material consisted of CD4+ T cells from peripheral blood mononuclear cells, taken after pregnancy. Here the CDR3 DNA reads TGTGCCAGCAGTTTACGAGGGCAGATGAACTACGAGCAGTACTTC. Translating it yields CASSLRGQMNYEQYF.